This TCR beta chain originates from a study of T-cell reconstitution after alpha-beta-depleted transplantation in children (dated by TCRdb to 2016 to 2018). A note on the overall study: The study quantitatively tracked T-cell immune reconstitution after TCRalphabeta/CD19-depleted allogeneic hematopoietic cell transplantation in children using TCR repertoire profiling. What the study reported, not specific to this receptor: Over the following months the frequencies of hyperexpanded clones went down, and after one year T-cell counts and TCRbeta diversity were mostly credited to newly produced T cells. The apparently early alphabetaT-cell count recovery about two months after transplant was reportedly dependent on only several hundred rapidly expanded clones derived from non-depleted graft cells. In some patients, the high TCRbeta diversity seen at day 60 was put down to recipient T cells and intrathymic progenitors that had survived conditioning.

This specimen's treatment or condition label, per the study, means: allogeneic hematopoietic cell transplantation with graft depleted of TCRalphabeta T cells and CD19 B cells. Transplant recipients were children who received TCRalphabeta/CD19-depleted allogeneic hematopoietic cell grafts. The library was prepared using PCR. The sequencer listed for this sample is Illumina HiSeq 2500. TCR library preparation used molecular barcoding, with unique molecular identifiers applied to normalize quantification of the TCRbeta repertoire. The public sequencing data were trimmed at Q25 with fastp and processed into clonotypes with MiXCR by TCRdb, which kept only in-frame beta chains. Rows are unified per CDR3 protein, each entry keeping the most common DNA and genes. This sample lists some 840,000 distinct CDR3 sequences; under 20% were detected once. Clones ranked in the top ten supply around 4.5% of the sample.

Worth noting for this clonotype: Its antigen remains undetermined. Per-nucleotide qualities are absent, and no much larger clonotype sits a single base away.

The germline V end is reduced by 4 bases and the J end by 5 bases; junction bases left unmatched: 4. The germline V gene encodes CDR1 LGHDT and CDR2 YNNKEL (reference sequence). Reading from cysteine to phenylalanine, the CDR3 counts 14 amino acids. The kept DNA is CDR3 alone, 42 bases in frame from the first base. Here the chain combines TRBV3-1 and TRBJ2-7, with 11 middle bases fitting TRBD2. This receptor was obtained from a male patient younger than 18 who had a stem cell transplant for acute lymphoblastic leukemia, so the T cells may come from the graft donor. This sample comprised PBMCs, mostly from graft donor cells, obtained 360 days after TCRalphabeta/CD19-depleted stem cell transplant. The DNA reads TGTGCCAGCAGCCTCCCGGGACTAGCGGACGAGCAGTACTTC. Its protein product is CASSLPGLADEQYF.